The 5 T cell receptor beta chains below all came from one sample that was sequenced in a study of blood T cells in healthy people across ages. PCR was performed a second time for 7 to 11 cycles using a sample-barcoded 5' primer and a J-beta primer mix. TCRdb re-analysed the 5' RACE reads in MiXCR, keeping a single row per CDR3 protein. The table has some 890,000 distinct CDR3 sequences, about 29% seen once; the top ten hold 10%. The sample also formed part of further work on T cells of mothers and their children.

Sequencing was carried out using blood. These receptors all stem from a woman in her thirties or forties in good health.

The V gene is TRBV6-5, the J gene TRBJ2-4; a possible D gene is TRBD1 (5 bases). This CDR3 region has 13 residues. Germline lookup yields CDR1 MNHEY and CDR2 SVGAGI. The V end was cut by 7 bases, the J end by 1 base, with 8 bases between. The CDR3 reads CASMNRAKNIQYF. In nucleotides, the CDR3 is TGTGCCAGCATGAACAGGGCCAAAAACATTCAGTACTTC.

The V call is TRBV28, the J call TRBJ2-6; D is unclear. This CDR3 comprises 15 residues. Trimming removed 2 bases from V and 2 bases from J, with 7 bases in between. Germline CDR1 is MDHEN and CDR2 is SYDVKM. CDR3 sequence (DNA): TGTGCCAGCAGTTTAAAGTTCGCTGGGGCCAACGTCCTGACTTTC. Its protein is CASSLKFAGANVLTF.

The chain is built from TRBV28 and TRBJ2-5; D is perhaps TRBD1 (5 bases). Germline-derived CDR1 and CDR2 are MDHEN and SYDVKM. This CDR3 has 16 residues. The ends were cut back, 4 bases at V and 4 bases at J, with 19 bases in the middle. CDR3 in DNA: TGTGCCAGCAGTTACTCTCCAGGGTCCCTAAGAGAGACCCAGTACTTC. It encodes CASSYSPGSLRETQYF.

This clonotype was seen a single time. This may stem from a read error, because a much larger clone lies one nucleotide away. The chain is built from TRBV5-8 and TRBJ1-5, with D possibly being TRBD1 (5 bases). V dropped 1 base and J dropped 3 bases, with 11 bases sitting between them. Germline CDR1 reads SGHTS; CDR2 reads YDEGEE. This CDR3 contains 15 residues. The DNA of the CDR3 is TGTGCCAGCAGCTTGTGGCGGGGCGACAATCAGCCCCAGCATTTT. Its translation is CASSLWRGDNQPQHF.

This clonotype has at least ten counts. The V call is TRBV4-3, the J call TRBJ1-2; no clear D gene. The CDR3 spans 16 residues. The germline V and J ends were trimmed by 0 bases and 5 bases, with 16 bases remaining between them. CDR1 is LGHNA and CDR2 is YSLEER in the germline V gene. CDR3 protein: CASSQDSPAQSYGYTF. CDR3 DNA sequence: TGCGCCAGCAGCCAAGATTCTCCAGCTCAGAGTTATGGCTACACCTTC.